These 10 T cell receptor beta chains share one sample of origin, sequenced in a study of shared clonotypes between healthy human individuals. Naive CD8 cells lacked CD45RO, underwent positive selection for CCR7 and left out terminally differentiated effector memory CD45RA+ cells. The method was immunoSEQ multiplex PCR; TCRdb's version includes in-frame clones alone and lacks a portion of them. Of approximately 740,000 clones in the sample, about 92% were seen once. Sequencing used naive CD8+ T cells sorted from blood. Receptor source: a man aged 25 to 45 in good health.

This clone has just a few counts. CDR3 DNA: TGTGCCAGCAGCCGCGCCGCCCTCGAGCAGTACTTC. This codes for CASSRAALEQYF. The chain joins TRBV7-9 to TRBJ2-7; D unclear. V was shortened by 5 bases and J by 6 bases, with 11 bases between the two germline ends. This CDR3 spans 12 amino acids. From germline, CDR1 is SEHNR and CDR2 FQNEAQ (reference sequence).

The chain links TRBV19 to TRBJ1-5, with D maybe TRBD1 (6 bases). Germline V lookup: CDR1 LNHDA, CDR2 SQIVND (reference sequence). CDR3 length: 17 amino acids. V was trimmed by 2 bases and J by 0 bases, leaving 14 bases between them. CDR3 coding DNA: TGTGCCAGTAGTATATATAGGGGGGAGACTAGCAATCAGCCCCAGCATTTT. Translating it yields CASSIYRGETSNQPQHF.

V and J are TRBV7-9 and TRBJ2-4; maybe TRBD2 (6 bases). The V gene's germline CDR1 is SEHNR and CDR2 FQNEAQ (reference sequence). The CDR3 length is 15 residues. The V and J ends lost 2 bases and 9 bases respectively, with 17 bases between them. In DNA form, the CDR3 reads TGTGCCAGCAGCTTAACGGTGGGGGGATCGAGCATTCAGTACTTC. Its protein is CASSLTVGGSSIQYF.

The chain uses TRBV6-5 and TRBJ2-7; TRBD2 is a possible D gene (5 bases). Per germline, CDR1 MNHEY and CDR2 SVGAGI. Between the trimmed V and J ends, which lost 5 bases and 3 bases, there was a span of 11 bases. The CDR3 totals 13 residues. In nucleotides, the CDR3 is TGTGCCAGCAGTCAAGTAGCGTTCTACGAGCAGTACTTC. Encoded protein: CASSQVAFYEQYF.

V usage is TRBV29-1 and J usage is TRBJ2-7; 8 nucleotides align to TRBD1. CDR1 is SQVTM and CDR2 is ANQGSEA in the germline V gene. The CDR3 loop spans 13 amino acids. The V and J ends lost 7 bases and 1 base, in that order; junction bases with no gene match: 6. Here the CDR3 reads CSGRTGNSYEQYF. The CDR3 DNA follows: TGCAGCGGGAGGACAGGGAATTCCTACGAGCAGTACTTC.

The V call is TRBV19, the J call TRBJ1-3, with 7 bases that match TRBD1. Germline CDR1 is LNHDA and CDR2 is SQIVND (reference sequence). CDR3 length: 15 residues. With 7 bases clipped from V and 1 base from J, the junction kept 7 bases outside the gene matches. The CDR3 sequence: CASTIMTGSGNTIYF. The CDR3 DNA sequence: TGTGCCAGTACTATCATGACAGGGTCTGGAAACACCATATATTTT.

Here the CDR3 DNA reads TGTGCCAGCAGCTCCGTAGCGGAGCTCTACAATGAGCAGTTCTTC. Amino acid sequence: CASSSVAELYNEQFF. This chain uses TRBV27 with TRBJ2-1, with D possibly TRBD2 on 6 matching bases. The CDR3 sequence is 15 residues long. Trimming shortened V by 6 bases and J by 3 bases, and 15 bases separated the two germline ends. In germline, CDR1 is MNHEY, CDR2 SMNVEV (reference sequence).

The chain combines TRBV6-5 with TRBJ2-7; TRBD2 agrees at 8 bases. CDR3 length: 15 residues. The V gene's germline CDR1 is MNHEY and CDR2 SVGAGI. Trimming took 5 bases from V and 4 from J; bases not matched to a gene: 10. The CDR3 nucleotides are TGTGCCAGCAGTCCCCTAGCGGGTTACCGTTACGAGCAGTACTTC. It is translated as CASSPLAGYRYEQYF.

The rearrangement links TRBV5-4 to TRBJ2-7, with D unresolved. This CDR3 contains 13 residues. V was shortened by 2 bases and J by 6 bases, with 12 bases between the two germline ends. In germline, CDR1 is SGHNT, CDR2 YYREEE (reference sequence). Here the CDR3 reads CASSFGASGEQYF. In nucleotides, the CDR3 is TGTGCCAGCAGCTTCGGCGCGTCTGGCGAGCAGTACTTC.

CDR3 region: CASSLGRGGPYEQYF. The CDR3 coding sequence is TGTGCCAGCAGCTTAGGCCGGGGAGGGCCCTACGAGCAGTACTTC. The chain recombines TRBV13 with TRBJ2-7, with 7 bases matching TRBD2. The germline CDR1 and CDR2 sequences are PRHDT and FYEKMQ (reference sequence). V was clipped by 0 bases and J by 2 bases; unmatched bases: 4. This CDR3 contains 15 residues.